The TCR beta chain under discussion was sequenced for a study of control samples from healthy donors and cancer patients (dated by TCRdb to about 2020). About this clone itself: Its recognized antigen is unknown. No qualities accompany the bases; no much larger clone lies one base away.

The library was generated by the immunoSEQ multiplex PCR assay. Not all clones reach the TCRdb copy of this immuneACCESS table, which keeps in-frame sequences only. Checked studies attribute under half of the gap to unresolved V genes and leave the rest unexplained. In all, the sample holds 100,000 to 110,000 clones, and roughly 87% of those were seen once. Clones ranked in the top ten supply more than 15% of the sample. This sequence was found in a woman aged 45 to 65 in good health. Sequenced sample: blood.

The CDR3 protein: CASSQGIGQGGNGYTF. The DNA reads TGTGCCAGCAGCCAAGGGATTGGGCAGGGTGGTAACGGCTACACCTTC. The V and J genes are TRBV3-1 (or the pseudogene TRBV3-2) and TRBJ1-2; perhaps TRBD1 is the D gene, with 5 bases matching. From its cysteine to its phenylalanine, the CDR3 spans 16 amino acids. Just the 48-base CDR3 DNA is kept, in frame starting at base 1. V and J are truncated by 1 base and 8 bases respectively, leaving an intervening sequence of 20 bases. The germline V gene (reference sequence) supplies CDR1 LGHDT and CDR2 YNNKEL.